The count of the clone carrying this T cell receptor (beta chain) is one. Random hexamers were used to reverse transcribe an amount of about 0.5 to 1 ug RNA. One entry per CDR3 protein, called by TCRdb with MiXCR from the immunoSEQ multiplex PCR reads. The sample has roughly 150,000 distinct CDR3 sequences, roughly 96% seen once. TEMRA cells were FACS-enriched, while CD8+ and CD4+ T cells were negatively isolated. V was clipped by 2 bases and J by 5 bases; unmatched bases: 3. CDR1 and CDR2 from the germline V gene are SQVTM and ANQGSEA. The CDR3 consists of 13 residues. This specimen belongs to a study of CD8 T cells in Susac syndrome.

V gene TRBV29-1 combines with J gene TRBJ2-4, with 7 bases aligning to TRBD1. Sequences were obtained from CD8+ T cells from PBMCs. The TCR sequence derives from a human donor with multiple sclerosis. The CDR3 sequence: CSVESDRENIQYF. CDR3 nucleotides: TGCAGCGTTGAAAGCGACAGGGAAAACATTCAGTACTTC.